This TCR beta chain was documented in a study of cytomegalovirus exposure and HLA in healthy donors. The overall study: Per a later analysis, the roughly 690 first-cohort and over 90 validation repertoires shared one platform. Study results and limitations: The study recorded 160 or so TCR beta chains that were cytomegalovirus-associated.

Repertoires were generated with immunoSEQ multiplex PCR, while TCRdb's copy carries only in-frame clones and drops some. This table has about 160,000 clones, 70% to 90% appearing once. The validation cohort, a group of more than 100 subjects, included the donors and was separate from the roughly 670-subject first cohort. Concerning this clone itself: What it binds is unknown.

The clonotype originates from a woman aged 18-29 years in good health and CMV-seronegative. Source material: PBMCs.

CDR3 amino acids: CASSGGRDRGPSYEQYF. For the CDR3, the DNA is TGTGCCAGCAGCGGGGGAAGGGACAGGGGGCCTTCCTACGAGCAGTACTTC. The chain combines TRBV7-2 with TRBJ2-7, with 12 positions matching TRBD1. This CDR3 spans 17 amino acids. V was pared by 5 bases and J by 1 base, with 9 bases of the junction left unmatched. CDR1 is SGHTA, CDR2 FQGNSA, per germline. Drawing the rest from reference TRBV7-2 and TRBJ2-7, the complete variable domain is GAGVSQSPSNKVTEKGKDVELRCDPISGHTALYWYRQSLGQGLEFLIYFQGNSAPDKSGLPSDRFSAERTGGSVSTLTIQRTQQEDSAVYLCASSGGRDRGPSYEQYFGPGTRLTVT.